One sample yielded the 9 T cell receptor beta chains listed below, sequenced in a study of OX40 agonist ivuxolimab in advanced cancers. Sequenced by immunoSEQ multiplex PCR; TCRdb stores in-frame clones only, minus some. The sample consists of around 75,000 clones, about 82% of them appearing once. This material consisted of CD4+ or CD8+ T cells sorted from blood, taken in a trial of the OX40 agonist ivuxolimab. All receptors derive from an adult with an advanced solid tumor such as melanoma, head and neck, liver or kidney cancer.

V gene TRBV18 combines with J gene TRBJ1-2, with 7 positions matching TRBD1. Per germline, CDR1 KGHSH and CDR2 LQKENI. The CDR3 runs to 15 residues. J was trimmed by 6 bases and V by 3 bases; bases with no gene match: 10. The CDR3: CASSPFEGAGDGYTF. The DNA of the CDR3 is TGTGCCAGCTCACCGTTTGAGGGGGCAGGAGATGGCTACACCTTC. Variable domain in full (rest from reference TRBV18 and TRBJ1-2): NAGVMQNPRHLVRRRGQEARLRCSPMKGHSHVYWYRQLPEEGLKFMVYLQKENIIDESGMPKERFSAEFPKEGPSILRIQQVVRGDSAAYFCASSPFEGAGDGYTFGSGTRLTVV.

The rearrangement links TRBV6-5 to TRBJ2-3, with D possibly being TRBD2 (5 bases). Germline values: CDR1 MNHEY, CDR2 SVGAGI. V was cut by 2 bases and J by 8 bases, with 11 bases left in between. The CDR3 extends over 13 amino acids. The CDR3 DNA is TGTGCCAGCAGTTACCCCCCCCGGGGTACGCAGTATTTT. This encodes CASSYPPRGTQYF.

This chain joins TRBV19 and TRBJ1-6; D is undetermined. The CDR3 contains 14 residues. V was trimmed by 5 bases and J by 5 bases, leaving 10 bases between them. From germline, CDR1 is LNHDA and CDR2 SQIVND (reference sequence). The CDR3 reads CASSEDTDNSPLHF. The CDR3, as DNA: TGTGCCAGTAGTGAGGATACGGATAATTCACCCCTCCACTTT.

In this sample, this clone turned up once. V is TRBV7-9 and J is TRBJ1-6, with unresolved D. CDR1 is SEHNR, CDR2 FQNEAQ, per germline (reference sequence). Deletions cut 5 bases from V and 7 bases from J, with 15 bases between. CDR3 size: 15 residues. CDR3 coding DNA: TGTGCCAGCAGCCCTTCTGACGGGCGGAATTCACCCCTCCACTTT. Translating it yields CASSPSDGRNSPLHF. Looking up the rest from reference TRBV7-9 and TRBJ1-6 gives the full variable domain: DTGVSQNPRHKITKRGQNVTFRCDPISEHNRLYWYRQTLGQGPEFLTYFQNEAQLEKSRLLSDRFSAERPKGSFSTLEIQRTEQGDSAMYLCASSPSDGRNSPLHFGNGTRLTVT.

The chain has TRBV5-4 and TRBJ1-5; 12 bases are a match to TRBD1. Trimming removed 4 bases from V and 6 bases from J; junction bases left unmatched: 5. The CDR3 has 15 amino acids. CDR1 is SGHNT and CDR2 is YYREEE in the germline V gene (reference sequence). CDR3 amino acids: CASSPGTGGSQPQHF. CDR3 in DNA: TGTGCCAGCAGCCCCGGGACAGGGGGCTCTCAGCCCCAGCATTTT.

For the CDR3, the DNA is TGCAGCGTTGATAAAGAGACCCAGTACTTC. Translation: CSVDKETQYF. The rearrangement uses TRBV29-1 and TRBJ2-5; D uncertain. The CDR3 consists of 10 residues. V was trimmed by 3 bases and J by 3 bases, leaving 2 bases between them. Germline values: CDR1 SQVTM, CDR2 ANQGSEA.

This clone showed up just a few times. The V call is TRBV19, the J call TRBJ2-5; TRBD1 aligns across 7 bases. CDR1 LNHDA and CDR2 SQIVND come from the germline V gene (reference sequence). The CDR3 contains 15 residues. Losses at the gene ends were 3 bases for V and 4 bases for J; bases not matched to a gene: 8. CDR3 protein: CASSISTGTVETQYF. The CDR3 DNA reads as TGTGCCAGTAGTATCTCGACAGGGACGGTAGAGACCCAGTACTTC.

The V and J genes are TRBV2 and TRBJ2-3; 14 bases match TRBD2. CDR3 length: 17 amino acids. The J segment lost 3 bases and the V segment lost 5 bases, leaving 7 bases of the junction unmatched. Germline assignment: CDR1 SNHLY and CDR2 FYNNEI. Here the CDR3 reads CASSSRLAGGPTDTQYF. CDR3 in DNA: TGTGCCAGCAGTTCGAGACTAGCGGGGGGGCCTACAGATACGCAGTATTTT.

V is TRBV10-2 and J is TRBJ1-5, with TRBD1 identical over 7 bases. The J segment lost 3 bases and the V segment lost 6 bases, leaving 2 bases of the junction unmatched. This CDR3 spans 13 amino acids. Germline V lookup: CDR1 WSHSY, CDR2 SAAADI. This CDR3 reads CASRQGNNQPQHF. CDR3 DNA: TGCGCCAGCAGACAGGGGAACAATCAGCCCCAGCATTTT.